This T cell receptor beta chain came from a study of PD-L1 blockade in urothelial cancer. Sequenced by immunoSEQ multiplex PCR; TCRdb stores in-frame clones only, minus some. The sample has 40,000 or so clones, roughly nine tenths seen once. Time point reported: pretreatment peripheral blood. This CDR3 contains 16 residues. V was trimmed by 2 bases and J by 2 bases, leaving 15 bases between them. CDR1 is MDHEN and CDR2 is SYDVKM in the germline V gene. Specimen: PBMCs, collected around atezolizumab (anti-PD-L1) treatment. The genes are TRBV28 and TRBJ2-5, with D possibly TRBD2 on 5 matching bases. The origin of this receptor is a woman aged 55-69 years with urothelial cancer. CDR3 coding DNA: TGTGCCAGCAGTTTAGCCCCTGGTAAGCGGCAAGAGACCCAGTACTTC. This encodes CASSLAPGKRQETQYF.